The 15 T cell receptor beta chains given below trace back to one sample, sequenced in a study of read filtering for tumor transcriptome and immune sequencing. From 300 to 400 ng of RNA, a library with molecular barcoded alpha/delta and beta/gamma adaptors was made. TCRdb redid the calling of the reads with MiXCR, one entry per CDR3 protein. Of 94,000 or so distinct CDR3 sequences in the sample, 9% to 15% were seen once. Sequencing used a population of CD138-negative cells sorted from bone marrow. All receptors come from a donor at least 40 years old with multiple myeloma.

This clonotype has at least ten counts. The chain joins TRBV23-1 to TRBJ2-7, with D perhaps matching TRBD2 (5 bases). TRBV23-1 falls under the ORF class, with uncertain function. Trimming removed 0 bases from V and 5 bases from J, with 17 bases in between. The CDR3 is 16 residues long. The CDR3 sequence: CASSQSPPGGVNEQYF. CDR3 nucleotide sequence: TGCGCCAGCAGTCAATCCCCGCCTGGAGGAGTAAACGAGCAGTACTTC.

This clonotype came up many times. The V gene is TRBV4-1, the J gene TRBJ1-2; D remains unclear. The CDR3 loop spans 13 amino acids. V gave up 0 bases and J gave up 4 bases, with 6 bases separating them. Germline V lookup: CDR1 MGHRA, CDR2 YSYEKL. The chain's CDR3 is CASSQDEIYGYTF. The CDR3 DNA follows: TGCGCCAGCAGCCAAGACGAAATCTATGGCTACACCTTC.

This clonotype was counted ten times or more. The genes are TRBV20-1 and TRBJ2-1; D ambiguous. This CDR3 comprises 14 residues. The germline CDR1 and CDR2 sequences are DFQATT and SNEGSKA (reference sequence). V dropped 3 bases and J dropped 3 bases, with 12 bases sitting between them. CDR3: CSARNSLGYNEQFF. CDR3 DNA: TGCAGTGCTAGGAACTCCCTGGGCTACAATGAGCAGTTCTTC.

The sample holds a few counts of this clonotype. The chain links TRBV4-2 to TRBJ2-3; D not certain. V lost 4 bases to trimming and J lost 0 bases, with 14 bases between them. This CDR3 region has 16 residues. Germline V CDR1 and CDR2: LGHNA, YNFKEQ. CDR3 bases: TGTGCCAGCAGCCCGCCCTCCCCGTCTAGCACAGATACGCAGTATTTT. Translated, it gives CASSPPSPSSTDTQYF.

This clonotype occurred many times. The chain carries TRBV29-1 and TRBJ2-7, with D unclear. The CDR3 consists of 20 residues. V was shortened by 0 bases and J by 0 bases, with 27 bases between the two germline ends. Germline CDR1 and CDR2: SQVTM and ANQGSEA. CDR3 nucleotide sequence: TGCAGCGTTGAAGATCGGGCGGAGTGCACTTATAGAGTTAGCTCCTACGAGCAGTACTTC. Translation: CSVEDRAECTYRVSSYEQYF.

The table lists this clonotype with many counts. The chain couples TRBV12-3 or TRBV12-4 to TRBJ1-1, with unresolved D. The CDR3 length is 11 residues. The V end lost 3 bases, the J end lost 8 bases, and 7 bases lay between the germline ends. The CDR3 loop is CASSFSFEAFF. The CDR3 coding sequence is TGTGCCAGCAGTTTCTCGTTCGAAGCTTTCTTT.

This clonotype was seen many times. The genes are TRBV20-1 and TRBJ2-7; 8 nucleotides line up with TRBD1. The germline V gene encodes CDR1 DFQATT and CDR2 SNEGSKA (reference sequence). The CDR3 extends over 13 amino acids. V was clipped by 6 bases and J by 3 bases; unmatched bases: 7. The CDR3 reads CSATTGTGYEQYF. CDR3 DNA: TGCAGTGCCACCACAGGGACAGGCTACGAGCAGTACTTC.

This clonotype was picked up many times. V is TRBV5-1 and J is TRBJ2-1, with D perhaps TRBD1 (6 bases). The CDR3 extends over 13 amino acids. Germline V gene data show CDR1 as SGHRS and CDR2 as YFSETQ. V was trimmed by 4 bases and J by 10 bases, leaving 15 bases between them. CDR3: CASSRPPDREQFF. The CDR3 region has the DNA TGCGCCAGCAGCCGTCCCCCCGACAGGGAGCAGTTCTTC.

This clonotype was observed at least ten times. This chain uses TRBV20-1 with TRBJ1-2, with D unclear. The CDR3 sequence is 13 residues long. Trimming removed 1 base from V and 1 base from J, with 7 bases in between. Germline V gene lookup returns CDR1 DFQATT and CDR2 SNEGSKA (reference sequence). This CDR3 is CSARVQNNYGYTF. DNA of the CDR3: TGCAGTGCTAGAGTCCAAAATAACTATGGCTACACCTTC.

The chain is built from TRBV10-3 and TRBJ2-7; 8 bases agree with TRBD1. J was trimmed by 0 bases and V by 2 bases; bases with no gene match: 3. This CDR3 contains 15 residues. Germline V gene data show CDR1 as ENHRY and CDR2 as SYGVKD. The CDR3 reads CAISEGDRNSYEQYF. Written as DNA, the CDR3 is TGTGCCATCAGTGAGGGGGACAGGAACTCCTACGAGCAGTACTTC.

Comment on this clonotype: No conserved phenylalanine or tryptophan ends this CDR3, so it is likely a read error. The chain has TRBV5-1 and TRBJ2-5; 10 nucleotides match TRBD1. The CDR3 extends over 15 amino acids. The J segment lost 4 bases and the V segment lost 0 bases, leaving 3 bases of the junction unmatched. Per germline, CDR1 SGHRS and CDR2 YFSETQ. The CDR3 reads CASSLVGTGVETQYL. CDR3 bases: TGCGCCAGCAGCTTGGTAGGGACAGGGGTAGAGACCCAGTACCTC.

This clonotype came up many times. The rearrangement links TRBV5-1 to TRBJ1-1; D possibly corresponds to TRBD1 (6 bases). Trimming left V 7 bases short and J 0 bases short, with 16 bases between. Germline V gene data show CDR1 as SGHRS and CDR2 as YFSETQ. This CDR3 has 15 residues. CDR3 nucleotide sequence: TGCGCCAGCCGGCAGGGGTTCGTTATGAACACTGAAGCTTTCTTT. Translating it yields CASRQGFVMNTEAFF.

This chain links TRBV20-1 with TRBJ2-2; TRBD1 agrees at 7 bases. CDR3 length: 15 residues. V lost 2 bases to trimming and J lost 4 bases; unmatched junction nucleotides: 7. Germline lookup yields CDR1 DFQATT and CDR2 SNEGSKA (reference sequence). The CDR3 protein is CSARKEDRFTGELFF. The CDR3 region has the DNA TGCAGTGCTAGAAAGGAGGACAGGTTCACCGGGGAGCTGTTTTTT.

This clonotype was seen ten or more times. V gene TRBV11-2 combines with J gene TRBJ2-1; 10 nucleotides line up with TRBD1. The CDR3 loop spans 14 amino acids. Unmatched junction bases numbered 4, after V lost 3 bases and J lost 8 bases. Germline assignment: CDR1 SGHAT and CDR2 FQNNGV. The CDR3 DNA is TGTGCCAGCAGCTTCGGACAGGGGGGCCATGAGCAGTTCTTC. Translation gives CASSFGQGGHEQFF.

This clonotype was seen ten or more times. The CDR3 spells CSVVVGGQETQYF. In DNA form, the CDR3 reads TGCAGCGTTGTAGTAGGGGGTCAAGAGACCCAGTACTTC. The chain has TRBV29-1 and TRBJ2-5, with D perhaps TRBD1 (6 bases). V lost 4 bases and J lost 2, with 11 bases in between. The CDR3 sequence is 13 residues long. Germline V lookup: CDR1 SQVTM, CDR2 ANQGSEA.